This T cell receptor (beta chain) was retrieved from a study of control samples from healthy donors and cancer patients. There are 15 residues in the CDR3. V lost 4 bases and J lost 2; bases outside the gene matches: 5. The V gene's germline CDR1 is SNHLY and CDR2 FYNNEI. The table came from immunoSEQ multiplex PCR; TCRdb's copy has only in-frame clones and leaves some out. Of some 130,000 clones listed, approximately 89% are singletons. The sample consisted of PBMCs. This rearrangement joins TRBV2 to TRBJ2-1; TRBD1 matches 7 bases. This receptor was taken from a man between 45 and 60 years old with head and neck cancer. The CDR3 here is CASSGRQGPYNEQFF. The CDR3 bases are TGTGCCAGCAGTGGAAGACAGGGCCCCTACAATGAGCAGTTCTTC.